This TCR beta chain was identified during a study of cytomegalovirus exposure and HLA in healthy donors. The assay was immunoSEQ multiplex PCR, and TCRdb's table has in-frame clones only and misses some. The table records over 200,000 clones, around 90% of them present only once. Notes on this clone: Its antigen is unidentified.

Deletions cut 8 bases from V and 8 bases from J, with 12 bases between. The CDR3 consists of 12 residues. The donors belonged to the approximately 120-subject validation cohort, separate from the roughly 650-subject first cohort. General study results and limits: Diagnosis of cytomegalovirus status made by the classifier reportedly showed high specificity and sensitivity.

The material sequenced was PBMCs. The origin of this receptor is a woman aged 18 to 35 in good health and CMV-seronegative. This chain connects TRBV6-7 to TRBJ1-4; possible D gene TRBD1, 6 bases. TRBV6-7 belongs to the ORF category, with a function that is uncertain. The CDR3: CASRDTVEKLFF. The CDR3 nucleotides are TGTGCCAGCCGGGACACCGTCGAAAAACTGTTTTTT.